The 5 T cell receptor beta chains below all came from one sample that was sequenced in a study of CXCR3-negative and CXCR3-positive naive CD8 T cells. No antigens are known for them. All TRB cDNA libraries came from 5' RACE performed with UMI labels. Reprocessing the 5' RACE reads, TCRdb reports a single entry for every CDR3 protein and omits DNA. The ten most abundant clones cover around 0.75% of a sample with roughly 60,000 distinct CDR3 sequences. Notes on the study in general: Researchers report that CXCR3-positive naive cells carry more hydrophobic TRB CDR3s than CXCR3-negative naive cells.

The sequencing sample was made of naive CXCR3+ CD8+ T cells from blood. This sample's subset: CD45RO-CCR7+CD27+CD95- naive CD8+ T cells expressing CXCR3 (TNR3+). The receptors derive from a human donor in good health. Some clones in this sample may be carry-over from other donors' samples.

V and J are TRBV20-1 and TRBJ2-7; the D call from TCRdb, TRBD2, cannot be confirmed without DNA. The CDR3 length is 11 residues. Germline V lookup: CDR1 DFQATT, CDR2 SNEGSKA (reference sequence). The CDR3 here is CSARLDYEQYF.

The CDR3 reads CASSYRGTGGEQYF. The genes are TRBV28 and TRBJ2-7; lacking DNA, the TRBD1 call made by TCRdb goes unchecked. The CDR3 is made up of 14 amino acids. The germline gives CDR1 MDHEN, CDR2 SYDVKM.

The chain employs TRBV12-5 and TRBJ1-2; as DNA is missing, the TRBD1 call by TCRdb cannot be tested. Germline values: CDR1 LGHNT, CDR2 FRNRAP. The CDR3 is 13 residues long. The CDR3 is CASGWDRVYGYTF.

The chain joins TRBV27 to TRBJ1-1. This CDR3 contains 15 residues. The germline V gene has CDR1 MNHEY and CDR2 SMNVEV (reference sequence). CDR3 residues: CASSSLRDLGTEAFF.

V usage is TRBV6-5 and J usage is TRBJ2-1; the TRBD1 assignment by TCRdb is unverifiable without DNA. Germline assignment: CDR1 MNHEY and CDR2 SVGAGI. The CDR3 loop spans 15 amino acids. The CDR3 loop reads CASSYWDRGNNEQFF.